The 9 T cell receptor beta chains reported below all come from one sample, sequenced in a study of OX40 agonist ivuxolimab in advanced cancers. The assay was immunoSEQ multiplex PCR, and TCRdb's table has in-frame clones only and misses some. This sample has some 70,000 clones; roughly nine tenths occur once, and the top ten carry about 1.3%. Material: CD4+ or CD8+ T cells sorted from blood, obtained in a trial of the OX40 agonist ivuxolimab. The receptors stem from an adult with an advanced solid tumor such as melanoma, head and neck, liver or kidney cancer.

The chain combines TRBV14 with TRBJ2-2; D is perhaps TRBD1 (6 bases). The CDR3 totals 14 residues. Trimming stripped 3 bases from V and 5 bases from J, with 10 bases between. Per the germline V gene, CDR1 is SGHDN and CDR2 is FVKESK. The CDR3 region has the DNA TGTGCCAGCAGCCAGGCCAGGGGTACCGGGGAGCTGTTTTTT. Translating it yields CASSQARGTGELFF.

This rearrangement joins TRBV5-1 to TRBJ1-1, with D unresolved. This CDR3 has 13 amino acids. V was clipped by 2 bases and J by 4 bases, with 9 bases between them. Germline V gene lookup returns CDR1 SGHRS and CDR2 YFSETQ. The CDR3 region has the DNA TGCGCCAGCAGCTTTACGGAACGCACTGAAGCTTTCTTT. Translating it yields CASSFTERTEAFF.

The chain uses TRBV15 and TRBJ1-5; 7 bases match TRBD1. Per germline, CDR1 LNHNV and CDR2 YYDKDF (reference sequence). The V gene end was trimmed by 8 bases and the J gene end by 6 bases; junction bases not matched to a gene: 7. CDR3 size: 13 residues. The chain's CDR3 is CATAERGRQPQHF. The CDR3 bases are TGTGCCACCGCGGAGAGGGGGCGTCAGCCCCAGCATTTT.

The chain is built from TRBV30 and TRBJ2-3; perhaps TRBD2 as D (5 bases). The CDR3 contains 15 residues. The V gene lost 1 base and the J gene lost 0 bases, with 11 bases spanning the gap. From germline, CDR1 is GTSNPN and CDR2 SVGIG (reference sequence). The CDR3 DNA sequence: TGTGCCTGGAGTGAGATGAGCGGTAGCACAGATACGCAGTATTTT. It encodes CAWSEMSGSTDTQYF.

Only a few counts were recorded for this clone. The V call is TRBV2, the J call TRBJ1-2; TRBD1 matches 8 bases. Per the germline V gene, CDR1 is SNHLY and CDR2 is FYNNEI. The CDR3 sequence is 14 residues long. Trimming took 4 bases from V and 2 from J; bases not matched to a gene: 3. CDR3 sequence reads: CASSGDRTNYGYTF. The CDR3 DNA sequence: TGTGCCAGCAGTGGGGACAGGACGAACTATGGCTACACCTTC.

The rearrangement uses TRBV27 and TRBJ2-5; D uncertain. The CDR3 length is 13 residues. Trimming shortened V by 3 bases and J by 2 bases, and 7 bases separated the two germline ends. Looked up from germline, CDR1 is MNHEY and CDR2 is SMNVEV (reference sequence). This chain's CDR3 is CASSFSRQETQYF. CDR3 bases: TGTGCCAGCAGTTTCTCCCGTCAAGAGACCCAGTACTTC.

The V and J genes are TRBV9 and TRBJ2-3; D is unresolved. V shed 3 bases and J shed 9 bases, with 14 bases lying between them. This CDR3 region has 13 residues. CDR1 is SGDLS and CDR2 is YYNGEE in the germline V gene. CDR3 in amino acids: CASSEGPFDTQYF. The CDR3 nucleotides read TGTGCCAGCAGCGAAGGCCCTTTTGACACGCAGTATTTT.

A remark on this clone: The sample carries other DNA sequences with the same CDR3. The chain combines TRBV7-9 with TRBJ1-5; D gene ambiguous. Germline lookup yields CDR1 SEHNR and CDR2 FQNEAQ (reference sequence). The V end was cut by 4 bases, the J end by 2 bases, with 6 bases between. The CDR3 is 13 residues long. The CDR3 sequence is CASSSEGNQPQHF. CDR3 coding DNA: TGTGCCAGCAGCTCGGAGGGCAATCAGCCCCAGCATTTT.

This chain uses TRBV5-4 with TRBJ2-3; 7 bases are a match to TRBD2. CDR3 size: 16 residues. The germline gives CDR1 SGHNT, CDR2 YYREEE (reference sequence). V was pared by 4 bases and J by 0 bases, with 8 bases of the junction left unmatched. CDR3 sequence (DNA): TGTGCCAGCAGCAACCCCGGGACTACCAGCACAGATACGCAGTATTTT. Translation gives CASSNPGTTSTDTQYF.